Sequencing of this TCR beta chain was carried out in a study of blood T cell repertoires in COVID-19. Study at large: Sites across the United States, Italy and Spain contributed samples from acute and convalescent COVID-19.

Repertoires were generated with immunoSEQ multiplex PCR, while TCRdb's copy carries only in-frame clones and drops some. The data contain 150,000 to 200,000 clones, approximately 80% of them seen just once; the ten biggest clones take up roughly 9.4%. Trimming removed 7 bases at V and 6 bases at J, with 22 bases between. CDR3 size: 16 residues. Germline values: CDR1 LNHDA, CDR2 SQIVND (reference sequence). The receptor's source is a woman aged 50 to 60 with active or convalescent COVID-19. The gene calls are TRBV19 and TRBJ2-1; TRBD2 is a possible D gene (5 bases). The sequencing sample was made of peripheral blood. CDR3 sequence (DNA): TGTGCCAGTACTACCCTTGGTGCGGGTGCGTCCAATGAGCAGTTCTTC. Translating gives CASTTLGAGASNEQFF. Full variable domain (rest looked up from reference TRBV19 and TRBJ2-1): DGGITQSPKYLFRKEGQNVTLSCEQNLNHDAMYWYRQDPGQGLRLIYYSQIVNDFQKGDIAEGYSVSREKKESFPLTVTSAQKNPTAFYLCASTTLGAGASNEQFFGPGTRLTVL.